The 17 T cell receptor beta chains below were found in one sample sequenced in a study of Graves' ophthalmopathy and Graves' hyperthyroidism. The authors amplified TCR beta CDR3 regions, and they did so from RNA transcripts for repertoire sequencing. RT-PCR was first run with HTBI primers, then multiplex PCR in a second round. One entry per CDR3 protein, called by TCRdb with MiXCR from the multiplex PCR reads. The table has hundreds of thousands of distinct CDR3 sequences, 40% seen once; the top ten hold approximately 43%. Sequenced input: peripheral blood. These receptors were taken from an adult man with Graves' ophthalmopathy.

The CDR3 nucleotides are TGTGCCAGCTCCGAGGACAGGGGCGCTGAAGCTTTCTTT. Its translation is CASSEDRGAEAFF. The genes are TRBV11-1 and TRBJ1-1; 9 positions match TRBD1. Germline loops: CDR1 SGHAT, CDR2 FQDESV (reference sequence). This CDR3 has 13 amino acids. The ends lost 8 bases at V and 6 bases at J; junction bases unmatched: 7.

This chain uses TRBV7-3 with TRBJ1-6; TRBD1 matches at 9 bases. Germline CDR1 reads SGHTA; CDR2 reads FQGTGA. Trimming removed 6 bases from V and 3 bases from J; junction bases left unmatched: 9. The CDR3 sequence is 17 residues long. The CDR3 is CASSFWTGVLYNSPLHF. CDR3 nucleotide sequence: TGTGCCAGCAGTTTTTGGACAGGGGTACTCTATAATTCACCCCTCCACTTT.

Ten or more counts support this clonotype. This chain uses TRBV10-3 with TRBJ1-2; 10 positions agree with TRBD1. The CDR3 is 17 residues long. The V segment lost 10 bases and the J segment 6 bases; nucleotides outside the gene matches: 20. Germline V gives CDR1 ENHRY, CDR2 SYGVKD. CDR3 in DNA: TGTGCCACGAGAAAGAGGAGGGGGGACAGGGGTCGTGATGGCTACACCTTC. This gives the protein CATRKRRGDRGRDGYTF.

This clonotype was observed many times. The chain carries TRBV10-3 and TRBJ1-6; D is unclear. The germline V gene encodes CDR1 ENHRY and CDR2 SYGVKD. This CDR3 spans 14 amino acids. Trimming pared 6 bases from V and 7 bases from J, leaving 13 bases between. CDR3 region: CAISPRALNSPLHF. The CDR3 DNA reads as TGTGCCATCAGCCCCCGTGCACTGAATTCACCCCTCCACTTT.

The CDR3 loop is CSTYSPNYGYTF. The DNA of the CDR3 is TGCAGTACGTACAGCCCTAACTATGGCTACACCTTC. The chain carries TRBV29-1 and TRBJ1-2; no definite D call. This CDR3 has 12 residues. CDR1 and CDR2 (germline): SQVTM, ANQGSEA.

The chain combines TRBV25-1 with TRBJ1-4; D is perhaps TRBD1 (6 bases). Germline V gives CDR1 MGHDK, CDR2 SYGVNS. CDR3 length equals 14 residues. Between the trimmed V and J ends, which lost 9 bases and 11 bases, there was a span of 22 bases. The CDR3 DNA follows: TGTGCCAGTAGTATAGATCGGGACATGAGGAAACTGTTTTTT. Amino acids: CASSIDRDMRKLFF.

Notes on this clonotype: A clone one base away is much larger, so this may be a read error. This likely comes from a read error, as the CDR3 has no conserved phenylalanine or tryptophan at its end. No DNA is shown, since the ends of the CDR3 on it are uncertain; the CDR3 is the one TCRdb lists. This rearrangement joins TRBV2 to TRBJ1-1; TRBD1 is the table's D call and was not checked against the DNA. Including both end residues, the CDR3 is 11 amino acids long. CDR1 and CDR2 (germline): SNHLY, FYNNEI. CDR3 residues: CASSWGQVGFS.

Turning to this clonotype: A junction boundary mismatches the germline segment, possibly from a read error. V is TRBV10-3 and J is TRBJ1-6; 7 bases are a match to TRBD1. The CDR3 is made up of 15 amino acids. From germline, CDR1 is ENHRY and CDR2 SYGVKD. The CDR3 DNA reads as TGTGCCAGCAGTGCGATGCAGGGGGTGAATTCACCCCTCCACTTT. This sequence encodes CASSAMQGVNSPLHF.

This chain joins TRBV12-3 or TRBV12-4 and TRBJ2-7; 9 nucleotides agree with TRBD2. The CDR3 loop spans 14 amino acids. J lost 4 bases, V lost 5 bases, and 6 bases had no gene match. The CDR3 here is CASSLSGSKYEQYF. The CDR3 DNA is TGTGCCAGCAGTCTTAGCGGGAGCAAGTACGAGCAGTACTTC.

This clonotype was seen ten or more times. The chain is built from TRBV7-9 and TRBJ2-5; D is possibly TRBD1 (5 bases). The germline CDR1 and CDR2 sequences are SEHNR and FQNEAQ (reference sequence). V lost 0 bases and J 5 bases, leaving 13 bases between the germline ends. The CDR3 loop spans 15 amino acids. The CDR3 loop is CASSLAGLVEETQYF. CDR3 in DNA: TGTGCCAGCAGCTTAGCGGGGCTAGTAGAGGAGACCCAGTACTTC.

The chain is built from TRBV7-9 and TRBJ1-4, with a tentative D call TRBD1 (6 bases). This CDR3 spans 16 amino acids. The V end was cut by 4 bases, the J end by 2 bases, with 14 bases between. Germline CDR1 and CDR2: SEHNR and FQNEAQ (reference sequence). The CDR3 DNA reads TGTGCCAGCAGCTCGATCCTAACAGGGACTAATGAAAAACTGTTTTTT. It specifies CASSSILTGTNEKLFF. Variable domain in full (rest from reference TRBV7-9 and TRBJ1-4): DTGVSQNPRHKITKRGQNVTFRCDPISEHNRLYWYRQTLGQGPEFLTYFQNEAQLEKSRLLSDRFSAERPKGSFSTLEIQRTEQGDSAMYLCASSSILTGTNEKLFFGSGTQLSVL.

This clonotype has ten or more counts. The chain recombines TRBV29-1 with TRBJ2-7; 9 bases match TRBD1. The CDR3 has 15 amino acids. Germline V gene data show CDR1 as SQVTM and CDR2 as ANQGSEA. Trimming cost V 7 bases and J 2 bases; bases outside gene matches: 12. CDR3 nucleotides: TGCAGCGCCGCTAAGGGAGGGACAGGGACCTACGAGCAGTACTTC. The encoded protein is CSAAKGGTGTYEQYF.

In nucleotides, the CDR3 is TGCAGCGTGGGGGAGGACAGGGGGGTCCAAGAGACCCAGTACTTC. Protein product: CSVGEDRGVQETQYF. The V and J genes are TRBV29-1 and TRBJ2-5; 10 positions match TRBD1. CDR3 length equals 15 residues. CDR1 is SQVTM and CDR2 is ANQGSEA in the germline V gene. J lost 1 base, V lost 6 bases, and 8 bases had no gene match.

Turning to this clonotype: Given a much more abundant clone one base away, this may be a read error. The J gene is TRBJ1-2, the V gene TRBV25-1; no clear D. The germline CDR1 and CDR2 sequences are MGHDK and SYGVNS. V was trimmed by 3 bases and J by 2 bases, leaving 7 bases between them. The CDR3 has 13 residues. In DNA form, the CDR3 reads TGTGCCAGCAGTGACAGGCAGAACTATGGCTACACCTTC. As protein: CASSDRQNYGYTF.

This clonotype appeared many times. The CDR3 nucleotides read TGCAGCGTTGAGGCCTTTGCGGGCGGCTACACCTTC. Its protein is CSVEAFAGGYTF. The gene calls are TRBV29-1 and TRBJ1-2, with unresolved D. Trimming shortened V by 3 bases and J by 8 bases, and 13 bases separated the two germline ends. Germline V lookup: CDR1 SQVTM, CDR2 ANQGSEA. This CDR3 is built from 12 residues.

Many counts were recorded for this clonotype. The rearrangement uses TRBV7-2 and TRBJ2-5, with 15 positions matching TRBD2. With V trimmed by 5 bases and J by 4 bases, 8 bases remained unmatched. Germline CDR1 and CDR2: SGHTA and FQGNSA. This CDR3 spans 17 amino acids. CDR3 region: CASSISGLAGGPETQYF. The CDR3 DNA is TGTGCCAGCAGCATATCGGGACTAGCGGGAGGTCCAGAGACCCAGTACTTC.

A remark on this clonotype: The junction differs from germline at one of its ends, possibly a read error. V and J are TRBV7-4 and TRBJ2-6, with 12 bases lining up with TRBD1. CDR3 length equals 11 residues. Germline CDR1 is SGHVT and CDR2 is SQSDAQ. CDR3 protein: CASSQSGTGGF. The CDR3 region has the DNA TGTGCCAGCAGCCAGTCCGGGACAGGGGGCTTC.